This TCR beta chain was captured by sequencing in a study of T-cell memory formation after mild COVID-19. The CDR3 loop spans 16 amino acids. Germline V CDR1 and CDR2: GTSNPN, SVGIG (reference sequence). With 3 bases clipped from V and 3 bases from J, the junction kept 12 bases outside the gene matches. Study results and limitations: Clones contracting across day 15 to 85 had a balanced CD4/CD8 profile; later expanding clones leaned CD4+. Among clones peaking at day 37 in the second wave, SARS-CoV-2 specificity remained unconfirmed. CM and EM subsets held most contracting CD4+ clones; EMRA held CD8+ ones.

TCR alpha and TCR beta cDNA libraries carrying sample barcodes and UMIs were produced by 5'RACE using constant-segment primers. MiXCR was run by TCRdb on the 5' RACE reads, yielding one entry per CDR3 protein. The sample includes about 100,000 distinct CDR3 sequences, around 10% seen only once; the top ten take roughly two fifths. This clonotype was counted between two and nine times. No antigen is known for it. The rearrangement joins TRBV30 to TRBJ2-3; 7 bases align to TRBD2. The receptor was derived from a man aged 18 to 35 who had mild COVID-19 (a few samples of this study predate the infection). Cell type and time point are not known. The specimen sequenced was PBMCs or a T cell subset sorted from them (not recorded which). CDR3 amino acids: CAWRLAAVDKTDTQYF. As DNA, the CDR3 is TGTGCCTGGAGGCTAGCGGCAGTTGATAAAACAGATACGCAGTATTTT.